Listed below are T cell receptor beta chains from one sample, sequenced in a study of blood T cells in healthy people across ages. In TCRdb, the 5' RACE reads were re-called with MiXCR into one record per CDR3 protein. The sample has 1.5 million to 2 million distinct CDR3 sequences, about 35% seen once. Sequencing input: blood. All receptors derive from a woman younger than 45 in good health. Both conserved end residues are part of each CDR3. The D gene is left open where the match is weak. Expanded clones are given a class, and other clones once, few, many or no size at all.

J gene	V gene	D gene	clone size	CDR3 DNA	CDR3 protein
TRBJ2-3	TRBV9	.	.	TGTGCCAGCAGCGTAGATCTGGGTTCAGATACGCAGTATTTT	CASSVDLGSDTQYF
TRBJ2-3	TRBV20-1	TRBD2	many	TGCAGTGCTAGAGATCCGACTAGCGGGAACACAGATACGCAGTATTTT	CSARDPTSGNTDTQYF
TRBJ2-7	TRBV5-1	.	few	TGCGCCAGCAGCCGGGACTCAGCTTCGACCTACGAGCAGTACTTC	CASSRDSASTYEQYF
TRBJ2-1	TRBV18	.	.	TGTGCCAGCTCCCCGGACAGCGGGACCTACAATGAGCAGTTCTTC	CASSPDSGTYNEQFF
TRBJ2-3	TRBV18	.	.	TGTGCCAGCTCACTCGATCCAGGGGCGCAGTATTTT	CASSLDPGAQYF
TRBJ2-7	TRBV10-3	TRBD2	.	TGTGCCATCAGTGGGACAAGGGCGGGGGGCGGCGGTGAGCAGTACTTC	CAISGTRAGGGGEQYF
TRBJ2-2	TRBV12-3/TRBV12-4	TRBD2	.	TGTGCCAGCAGTCCTTTCCGACTAGGACTAGCGGATGGGACCGGGGAGCTGTTTTTT	CASSPFRLGLADGTGELFF
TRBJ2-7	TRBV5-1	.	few	TGCGCCAGCTGCAGGGGGGCTTGTTACGAGCAGTACTTC	CASCRGACYEQYF
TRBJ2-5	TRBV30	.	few	TGTGCCTGGAGTCTGTTGGAGACCCAGTACTTC	CAWSLLETQYF
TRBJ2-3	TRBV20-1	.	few	TGCAGTGGTAAATGGTCCGCCACAGATACGCAGTATTTT	CSGKWSATDTQYF
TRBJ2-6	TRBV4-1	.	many	TGCGCCAGCAGCCAAGATGAAAACTCCTTCTCTGGGGCCAACGTCCTGACTTTC	CASSQDENSFSGANVLTF
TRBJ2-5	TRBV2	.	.	TGTGCCAGCAGATCGTCGTACCAAGAGACCCAGTACTTC	CASRSSYQETQYF
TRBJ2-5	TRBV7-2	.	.	TGTGCCAGCAGCTTCGGCCAGGGAGCTGCAGAGACCCAGTACTTC	CASSFGQGAAETQYF
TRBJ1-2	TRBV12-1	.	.	.	CASSFGQGADYGYTF
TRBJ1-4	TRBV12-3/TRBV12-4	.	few	TGTGCCAGCAGTTTAGGGGCAGGGGTTAATGAAAAACTGTTTTTT	CASSLGAGVNEKLFF
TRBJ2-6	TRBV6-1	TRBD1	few	TGTGCCAGCCACCGGGACAGGGGACGTGGGATATCTGGGGCCAACGTCCTGACTTTC	CASHRDRGRGISGANVLTF
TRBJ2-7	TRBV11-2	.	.	TGTGCCAGCAGCTCCGATCCATGGGGGGAGAGAGCCGAGCAGTACTTC	CASSSDPWGERAEQYF
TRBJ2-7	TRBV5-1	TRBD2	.	TGCGCCAGCAGCCCTGGACCTAGCGGCTACGAGCAGTACTTC	CASSPGPSGYEQYF
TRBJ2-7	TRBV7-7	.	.	TGTGCCAGCAGCCTAACTGGGGGTCTCGAGCAGTACTTC	CASSLTGGLEQYF
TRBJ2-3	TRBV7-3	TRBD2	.	TGTGCCAGCAGCTTGTTTAATAGCGGGAGAGGGACAGATACGCAGTATTTT	CASSLFNSGRGTDTQYF
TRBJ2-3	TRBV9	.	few	TGTGCCAGCAGCGTAGTCTTCCAAGATACGCAGTATTTT	CASSVVFQDTQYF
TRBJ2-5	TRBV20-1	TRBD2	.	TGCAGTGCTAGAGATCTGTCCGAGCGGGGGGCCGAAGAGACCCAGTACTTC	CSARDLSERGAEETQYF
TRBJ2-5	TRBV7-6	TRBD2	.	TGTGCCAGCAGCCAGTCGCTAGCGGGGGGGATAGGGCAAGAGACCCAGTACTTC	CASSQSLAGGIGQETQYF
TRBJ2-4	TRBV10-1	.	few	TGCGCCAGCCTCAAGCCAAAACGTACTATAGCCAAAAACATTCAGTACTTC	CASLKPKRTIAKNIQYF
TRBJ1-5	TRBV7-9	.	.	TGTGCCAGCAGCCTGGTATCGAGCACAGATACGCAGCATTTT	CASSLVSSTDTQHF
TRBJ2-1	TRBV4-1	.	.	TGCGCCAGCAGCACATCAAGCTCCTACAATGAGCAGTTCTTC	CASSTSSSYNEQFF
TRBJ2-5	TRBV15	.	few	TGTGCCACCAGCGGGGGAACTGGGGAGCAGTACTTC	CATSGGTGEQYF
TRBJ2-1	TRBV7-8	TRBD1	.	TGTGCCAGCAAACTCCCGGGACAGAAATACAATGAGCAGTTCTTC	CASKLPGQKYNEQFF
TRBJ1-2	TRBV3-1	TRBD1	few	TGTGCCAGCAGCCAAGCCGGGACAGGGGGCAACTATGGCTACACCTTC	CASSQAGTGGNYGYTF
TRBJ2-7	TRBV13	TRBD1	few	TGTGCCAGCAGCAGCCGAGGACAGGGTTTCTCCTACGAGCAGTACTTC	CASSSRGQGFSYEQYF
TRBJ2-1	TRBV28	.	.	TGTGCCAGCAGTTTACCCCGGGACCCTATTATGAATGAGCAGTTCTTC	CASSLPRDPIMNEQFF
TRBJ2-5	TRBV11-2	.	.	TGTGCCAGCAGCCCGGGTGTTGATTTTGGAGAGACCCAGTACTTC	CASSPGVDFGETQYF
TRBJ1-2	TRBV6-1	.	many	TGTGCCAGCATTGGACTACAGAGGGGCTACACCTTC	CASIGLQRGYTF
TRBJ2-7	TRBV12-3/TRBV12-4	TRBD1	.	TGTGCCAGCAGGGACAGGGGGCCCTCCTACGAGCAGTACTTC	CASRDRGPSYEQYF
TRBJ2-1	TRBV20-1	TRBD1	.	TGCAGTGCTGGAGAGGGGGGGACAGGGTCTGACAATGAGCAGTTCTTC	CSAGEGGTGSDNEQFF